This passage covers 16 T cell receptor beta chains from one sample sequenced in a study of blood T cell repertoires in COVID-19. The assay was immunoSEQ multiplex PCR, and TCRdb's table has in-frame clones only and misses some. The profile shows some 320,000 clones, around 87% of them singletons. Sequenced sample: PBMCs or T cells enriched from blood (not recorded which). These receptors were taken from a woman in her thirties who had recovered from COVID-19.

The CDR3 DNA sequence: TGCGCCAGCAGCTTGGGGCGACAGGGAGGAAATTCACCCCTCCACTTT. It yields the protein CASSLGRQGGNSPLHF. The chain uses TRBV5-1 and TRBJ1-6; 7 nucleotides line up with TRBD1. This CDR3 contains 16 residues. V shed 0 bases, J shed 7 bases, and the junction held 7 bases outside the gene matches. CDR1 SGHRS and CDR2 YFSETQ come from the germline V gene.

The rearrangement links TRBV5-5 to TRBJ2-5; D possibly corresponds to TRBD1 (8 bases). The V and J ends lost 7 bases and 4 bases respectively, with 14 bases between them. The germline gives CDR1 SGHKS, CDR2 YYEKEE (reference sequence). This CDR3 has 13 amino acids. The CDR3: CASGTGGGETQYF. As DNA, the CDR3 is TGTGCCAGCGGTACAGGGGGGGGAGAGACCCAGTACTTC.

The V and J genes are TRBV18 and TRBJ1-5; D remains unclear. Trimming pared 8 bases from V and 4 bases from J, leaving 12 bases between. The CDR3 loop spans 13 amino acids. Germline-derived CDR1 and CDR2 are KGHSH and LQKENI. CDR3 bases: TGTGCCAGCCGGGAGACGATGAATCAGCCCCAGCATTTT. Translated, it gives CASRETMNQPQHF.

A few counts support this clone. The chain joins TRBV21-1 to TRBJ1-5; the table's D call TRBD1 went unverified against the DNA. TRBV21-1 is recorded as a pseudogene. The CDR3 is 16 residues long. CDR3 protein: CASSMGATDSNQPQHF. DNA of the CDR3: TGTGCCAGCAGCATGGGGGCGACGGATAGCAATCAGCCCCAGCATTTT.

This chain uses TRBV5-4 with TRBJ1-6; no clear D. The CDR3 has 15 residues. Germline CDR1 reads SGHNT; CDR2 reads YYREEE (reference sequence). The germline V and J ends were trimmed by 0 bases and 3 bases, with 7 bases remaining between them. The CDR3 loop is CASSLGTRYNSPLHF. The CDR3 bases are TGTGCCAGCAGCTTGGGTACACGCTATAATTCACCCCTCCACTTT.

The V gene is TRBV27, the J gene TRBJ2-2, with 9 bases identical to TRBD1. Per the germline V gene, CDR1 is MNHEY and CDR2 is SMNVEV (reference sequence). The CDR3 covers 14 residues. V trimming: 5 bases; J trimming: 6 bases; junction bases outside the gene matches: 4. CDR3 loop: CASSARQGAGELFF. CDR3 sequence (DNA): TGTGCCAGCAGTGCAAGACAGGGGGCCGGGGAGCTGTTTTTT.

The chain combines TRBV5-4 with TRBJ2-3, with TRBD2 matching 8 bases. Germline CDR1 reads SGHNT; CDR2 reads YYREEE (reference sequence). The CDR3 runs to 15 residues. V lost 2 bases to trimming and J lost 8 bases; unmatched junction nucleotides: 10. The CDR3 region is CASSFFSGVRGTQYF. The CDR3 DNA follows: TGTGCCAGCAGCTTCTTTAGCGGGGTCAGGGGTACGCAGTATTTT.

In its sample, this clone was seen once. V usage is TRBV5-1 and J usage is TRBJ1-6, with 7 nucleotides matching TRBD1. Germline V gives CDR1 SGHRS, CDR2 YFSETQ. The ends lost 0 bases at V and 6 bases at J; junction bases unmatched: 6. The CDR3 sequence is 16 residues long. CDR3 sequence (DNA): TGCGCCAGCAGCTTGGAAGGGACAGTTCCTAATTCACCCCTCCACTTT. As protein: CASSLEGTVPNSPLHF.

This clone was detected once. The chain joins TRBV19 to TRBJ2-3, with no clear D. The CDR3 consists of 13 residues. Germline CDR1 is LNHDA and CDR2 is SQIVND (reference sequence). Trimming stripped 5 bases from V and 5 bases from J, with 11 bases between. The CDR3 protein is CASSPPYGDTQYF. Written as DNA, the CDR3 is TGTGCCAGTAGTCCACCATACGGAGATACGCAGTATTTT. Supplemented by reference TRBV19 and TRBJ2-3, the full variable domain reads DGGITQSPKYLFRKEGQNVTLSCEQNLNHDAMYWYRQDPGQGLRLIYYSQIVNDFQKGDIAEGYSVSREKKESFPLTVTSAQKNPTAFYLCASSPPYGDTQYFGPGTRLTVL.

The V gene is TRBV15, the J gene TRBJ2-3; 11 bases align to TRBD2. This CDR3 is built from 19 residues. Germline trimming cut 3 bases from V and 0 bases from J; bases unmatched to any gene: 11. Per germline, CDR1 LNHNV and CDR2 YYDKDF (reference sequence). In DNA, the CDR3 is TGTGCCACCAGCAGCCCTAGCGGGGGGCCCCCCGGGAGCACAGATACGCAGTATTTT. Encoded protein: CATSSPSGGPPGSTDTQYF.

J is TRBJ2-1 and V is TRBV5-6; 15 nucleotides align to TRBD2. The CDR3 consists of 13 residues. The germline gives CDR1 SGHDT, CDR2 YYEEEE. The ends lost 10 bases at V and 7 bases at J; junction bases unmatched: 3. CDR3 DNA: TGTGCCTCGGGGACTAGCGGGAGGAATGAGCAGTTCTTC. Protein: CASGTSGRNEQFF.

The chain combines TRBV28 with TRBJ2-1; 9 nucleotides match TRBD2. The CDR3 spans 15 residues. Germline V CDR1 and CDR2: MDHEN, SYDVKM. The trim removed 6 bases at V and 2 bases at J, leaving 5 bases unmatched. The CDR3 sequence is CASRLAGLAYNEQFF. The CDR3 DNA reads as TGTGCCAGCAGGCTAGCGGGGCTCGCCTACAATGAGCAGTTCTTC.

The gene calls are TRBV3-1 (or the pseudogene TRBV3-2) and TRBJ1-1; D gene unclear. Germline CDR1 and CDR2: LGHDT and YNNKEL (reference sequence). There are 14 residues in the CDR3. The V and J ends lost 6 bases and 1 base respectively, with 12 bases between them. The CDR3 reads CASSISPGNTEAFF. The CDR3 DNA is TGTGCCAGCAGTATTTCCCCAGGGAACACTGAAGCTTTCTTT.

This chain joins TRBV4-1 and TRBJ1-2; no clear D gene. The CDR3 runs to 14 residues. V dropped 4 bases and J dropped 4 bases, with 13 bases sitting between them. Germline loops: CDR1 MGHRA, CDR2 YSYEKL. In nucleotides, the CDR3 is TGCGCCAGCAGCCCCCGGGTTTCTCCCTATGGCTACACCTTC. Its protein product is CASSPRVSPYGYTF.

The genes are TRBV5-1 and TRBJ2-5; 10 positions match TRBD2. The CDR3 runs 17 residues. Per the germline V gene, CDR1 is SGHRS and CDR2 is YFSETQ. The J segment lost 1 base and the V segment lost 0 bases, leaving 6 bases of the junction unmatched. The CDR3 DNA reads as TGCGCCAGCAGCTTGGTCTGGGTAGCGGGGGGCCAAGAGACCCAGTACTTC. As protein: CASSLVWVAGGQETQYF.

The rearrangement uses TRBV4-2 and TRBJ1-4, with a tentative D call TRBD1 (5 bases). Trimming cost V 8 bases and J 3 bases, with 13 bases left between them. Germline V gives CDR1 LGHNA, CDR2 YNFKEQ. This CDR3 spans 14 amino acids. DNA for the CDR3: TGTGCCAGCCAAAGGACATCGGCTAATGAAAAACTGTTTTTT. It is translated as CASQRTSANEKLFF.